Presented here are 9 T cell receptor beta chains from one specimen sequenced in a study of T cell repertoires in ileal Crohn's disease. Repertoires were generated with immunoSEQ multiplex PCR, while TCRdb's copy carries only in-frame clones and drops some. Its listing shows around 20 clones. Lamina propria lymphocytes from surgical specimens were isolated on a density gradient before sorting. Sequencing input: CD8+ T cells sorted from the ileum. These TCRs come from an adult with Crohn's disease.

The chain joins TRBV27 to TRBJ2-1, with a weak D call TRBD1 (5 bases). This CDR3 contains 13 residues. V lost 8 bases to trimming and J lost 4 bases, with 12 bases between them. Germline CDR1 is MNHEY and CDR2 is SMNVEV (reference sequence). The CDR3 region has the DNA TGTGCCAGCCGACCGACAGATTACAATGAGCAGTTCTTC. Translation gives CASRPTDYNEQFF.

Comments on this clone: A read error may account for a junction end that differs from germline. The V gene is TRBV5-5, the J gene TRBJ1-2; D uncertain. There are 14 residues in the CDR3. The V gene's germline CDR1 is SGHKS and CDR2 YYEKEE (reference sequence). CDR3 nucleotide sequence: TGTGCCAGCGGCAGACATGTCTCGCGAAAGACCTATGGCTTC. Protein product: CASGRHVSRKTYGF.

This chain joins TRBV7-9 and TRBJ2-7, with D unresolved. The CDR3 has 14 residues. With 5 bases removed from V and 2 bases from J, the gap between germline ends came to 13 bases. Germline lookup yields CDR1 SEHNR and CDR2 FQNEAQ (reference sequence). Here the CDR3 DNA reads TGTGCCAGCAGCCCTGACTTCGTAACCTACGAGCAGTACTTC. It yields the protein CASSPDFVTYEQYF.

This chain connects TRBV6-5 to TRBJ2-7; D may be TRBD1 (5 bases). CDR3 size: 15 residues. Germline V gives CDR1 MNHEY, CDR2 SVGAGI. The V end lost 2 bases, the J end lost 0 bases, and 11 bases lay between the germline ends. This chain's CDR3 is CASSYGQGHSYEQYF. The CDR3 DNA sequence: TGTGCCAGCAGTTACGGGCAGGGCCACTCCTACGAGCAGTACTTC.

V is TRBV7-2 and J is TRBJ1-1, with a tentative D call TRBD1 (5 bases). The CDR3 has 12 amino acids. With 5 bases removed from V and 6 bases from J, the gap between germline ends came to 10 bases. Germline lookup yields CDR1 SGHTA and CDR2 FQGNSA. The CDR3 DNA reads TGTGCCAGCAGCCCACAGGTCCCTGAAGCTTTCTTT. Its translation: CASSPQVPEAFF.

The CDR3 sequence is CASSEGQGMGGYTF. In DNA form, the CDR3 reads TGTGCCAGCAGTGAGGGACAGGGGATGGGTGGCTACACCTTC. The genes are TRBV27 and TRBJ1-2, with 10 positions matching TRBD1. Germline CDR1 and CDR2: MNHEY and SMNVEV (reference sequence). There are 14 residues in the CDR3. Trimming took 5 bases from V and 7 from J; bases not matched to a gene: 7.

The rearrangement uses TRBV6-4 and TRBJ2-1; 10 bases are a match to TRBD2. The J segment lost 7 bases and the V segment lost 0 bases, leaving 6 bases of the junction unmatched. CDR3 length: 16 residues. Germline CDR1 and CDR2: MRHNA and SNTAGT. CDR3 sequence: CASSDSASGSSNEQFF. CDR3 DNA sequence: TGTGCCAGCAGTGACTCGGCTAGCGGGAGTAGTAATGAGCAGTTCTTC.

V gene TRBV4-1 combines with J gene TRBJ2-1; D is ambiguous. The V end lost 4 bases, the J end lost 3 bases, and 22 bases lay between the germline ends. CDR3 size: 18 residues. In germline, CDR1 is MGHRA, CDR2 YSYEKL. The CDR3 nucleotides are TGCGCCAGCAGCCTCCTCCCCGCGACTTCCCCGCACTACAATGAGCAGTTCTTC. It codes for CASSLLPATSPHYNEQFF.

The CDR3 loop is CAWTGLAPSTDTQYF. In DNA, the CDR3 is TGTGCCTGGACTGGTCTAGCCCCTAGCACAGATACGCAGTATTTT. The chain links TRBV30 to TRBJ2-3; weak D call: TRBD2 (5 bases). There are 15 residues in the CDR3. Germline CDR1 and CDR2: GTSNPN and SVGIG (reference sequence). Trimming left V 4 bases short and J 0 bases short, with 14 bases between.